The 30 T cell receptor beta chains in this list originate from one sample, sequenced in a study of CD8 T cells in ankylosing spondylitis (dated by TCRdb to 2015 to 2018). The method was 5' RACE. TCRdb shows the sequencer as Illumina HiSeq 2500. The public reads were run again by TCRdb, first through fastp at Q25 and then through MiXCR, and only productive beta chains were kept. Identical CDR3 protein sequences are pooled into one entry, listed with their most common genes and DNA. Recorded for this sample are around 30,000 distinct CDR3 sequences; 7.2% of them occurred a single time. The top ten constitute over 9.5% of the sample. What was sequenced was blood, either unsorted or a sorted T cell fraction (not recorded which). The receptors derive from a male donor with ankylosing spondylitis or in good health (not recorded which).

This clonotype was recorded many times. This chain uses TRBV20-1 with TRBJ2-6; D not certain. The CDR3 has 15 amino acids. Trimming pared 4 bases from V and 1 base from J, leaving 11 bases between. Germline V CDR1 and CDR2: DFQATT, SNEGSKA (reference sequence). In nucleotides, the CDR3 is TGCAGTGCTATAGGTCCCAATTCTGGGGCCAACGTCCTGACTTTC. Translation: CSAIGPNSGANVLTF.

This clonotype has at least ten counts. The chain couples TRBV5-4 to TRBJ2-3; 11 bases match TRBD2. CDR3 size: 16 residues. The germline V gene has CDR1 SGHNT and CDR2 YYREEE (reference sequence). V trimming: 1 base; J trimming: 3 bases; junction bases outside the gene matches: 4. The CDR3 DNA reads as TGTGCCAGCAGCTTGAGTCTAGCGGGAGGAACAGATACGCAGTATTTT. Amino acid sequence: CASSLSLAGGTDTQYF.

This clonotype turned up a few times. The chain carries TRBV18 and TRBJ2-2, with D possibly matching TRBD1 (6 bases). V was cut by 10 bases and J by 4 bases, with 16 bases left in between. This CDR3 has 14 amino acids. CDR1 KGHSH and CDR2 LQKENI come from the germline V gene. The CDR3 nucleotides are TGTGCCACCTCGGCAACAGGGAGCACCGGGGAGCTGTTTTTT. Translation: CATSATGSTGELFF.

This clonotype appeared many times. The chain joins TRBV5-1 to TRBJ2-2; TRBD1 might be the D (6 bases). The CDR3 spans 19 residues. Germline CDR1 and CDR2: SGHRS and YFSETQ. V lost 6 bases, J lost 0 bases, and 24 bases lay in between. CDR3 DNA: TGCGCCAGCACACGACGAGGACAGATATTAGACGCGAACACCGGGGAGCTGTTTTTT. As protein: CASTRRGQILDANTGELFF.

As to this clonotype: A much larger clone differs from this one at a single base, so this may be a read error. The gene calls are TRBV7-8 and TRBJ1-1; D may be TRBD1 (6 bases). The CDR3 has 16 residues. The germline gives CDR1 SGHVS, CDR2 FQNEAQ. In nucleotides, the CDR3 is TGTGCCAGCAACTTATTGGGGGGGCTGTCGGGCACTGAAGCTTTCTTT. Its translation is CASNLLGGLSGTEAFF.

The sample holds many counts of this clonotype. The chain couples TRBV10-3 to TRBJ2-5; 10 nucleotides align to TRBD1. The CDR3 extends over 15 amino acids. Germline trimming cut 5 bases from V and 2 bases from J; bases unmatched to any gene: 5. Germline CDR1 ENHRY, CDR2 SYGVKD. CDR3: CAISRQGAGQETQYF. In DNA, the CDR3 is TGTGCCATCAGTCGACAGGGGGCTGGACAAGAGACCCAGTACTTC.

In this sample, this clonotype turned up many times. The chain links TRBV20-1 to TRBJ2-3; possibly TRBD2 for D (6 bases). Germline V lookup: CDR1 DFQATT, CDR2 SNEGSKA (reference sequence). This CDR3 region has 15 residues. The V end was cut by 0 bases, the J end by 4 bases, with 14 bases between. The CDR3 nucleotides read TGCAGTGCTAGAGATCGGAGGGCTGATGCAGATACGCAGTATTTT. Protein product: CSARDRRADADTQYF.

Many counts were recorded for this clonotype. The V gene is TRBV3-1, the J gene TRBJ2-1; either TRBD1 or TRBD2 may fit D (7 bases each). CDR1 is LGHDT, CDR2 YNNKEL, per germline (reference sequence). The CDR3 sequence is 15 residues long. V lost 7 bases and J lost 6, with 19 bases in between. The CDR3 spells CASTPGGTTSNEQFF. As DNA, the CDR3 is TGTGCCAGCACCCCAGGGGGGACTACTTCCAATGAGCAGTTCTTC.

This clonotype has at least ten counts. The CDR3 DNA reads as TGCGCCAGCAGCTTGGCGGGAGAAAACACAGATACGCAGTATTTT. This translates into CASSLAGENTDTQYF. The V gene is TRBV5-1, the J gene TRBJ2-3, with D tentatively TRBD2 (6 bases). V gave up 0 bases and J gave up 2 bases, with 10 bases separating them. The CDR3 is 15 residues long. Germline lookup yields CDR1 SGHRS and CDR2 YFSETQ.

In this sample, this clonotype turned up many times. The V and J genes are TRBV20-1 and TRBJ1-3, with D perhaps matching TRBD1 (6 bases). CDR1 DFQATT and CDR2 SNEGSKA come from the germline V gene (reference sequence). CDR3 length equals 14 residues. Trimming left V 5 bases short and J 4 bases short, with 15 bases between. The CDR3 nucleotides are TGCAGTGCTCTCCGCACAGGGCAGGGAAACACCATATATTTT. As protein: CSALRTGQGNTIYF.

This clonotype was observed at least ten times. This chain joins TRBV12-3 or TRBV12-4 and TRBJ1-2; TRBD1 matches 9 bases. The CDR3 runs to 14 residues. V shed 4 bases, J shed 4 bases, and the junction held 4 bases outside the gene matches. The CDR3 nucleotides are TGTGCCAGCAGTTCCGGGACAGGGACCTATGGCTACACCTTC. Residues: CASSSGTGTYGYTF.

This clonotype has a count of ten or more. The chain carries TRBV12-3 or TRBV12-4 and TRBJ2-1; D not resolved. This CDR3 contains 10 residues. Trimming left V 4 bases short and J 15 bases short, with 10 bases between. The CDR3 loop is CASSSIWMFF. The CDR3, as DNA: TGTGCCAGCAGTTCAATTTGGATGTTCTTC.

This clonotype occurred many times. The gene calls are TRBV27 and TRBJ2-7, with no clear D. Trimming stripped 5 bases from V and 6 bases from J, with 17 bases between. Germline CDR1 and CDR2: MNHEY and SMNVEV (reference sequence). The length of the CDR3 is 14 residues. This chain's CDR3 is CASSTRPGLGEQYF. DNA of the CDR3: TGTGCCAGCAGTACCCGCCCCGGCCTCGGCGAGCAGTACTTC.

This clonotype occurred many times. The chain employs TRBV20-1 and TRBJ2-3, with 11 positions matching TRBD1. The CDR3 covers 17 residues. V dropped 8 bases and J dropped 1; count of bases not matched to a gene: 14. The germline CDR1 and CDR2 sequences are DFQATT and SNEGSKA (reference sequence). The CDR3 DNA reads TGCAGTAAAGGACAGGGGGCAGCGGGAGCCGGCACAGATACGCAGTATTTT. Encoded protein: CSKGQGAAGAGTDTQYF.

The sample holds many counts of this clonotype. The genes are TRBV5-6 and TRBJ1-1, with 9 bases lining up with TRBD1. V trimming: 2 bases; J trimming: 3 bases; junction bases outside the gene matches: 11. CDR3 length: 17 residues. Germline-derived CDR1 and CDR2 are SGHDT and YYEEEE. CDR3 protein: CASSLRWNRGHYTEAFF. The CDR3 nucleotides are TGTGCCAGCAGCTTACGGTGGAACAGGGGGCATTACACTGAAGCTTTCTTT.

This clonotype was recorded at least ten times. V and J are TRBV5-5 and TRBJ1-6, with 9 positions matching TRBD1. The ends lost 5 bases at V and 7 bases at J; junction bases unmatched: 4. The CDR3 sequence is 14 residues long. CDR1 SGHKS and CDR2 YYEKEE come from the germline V gene (reference sequence). The CDR3 sequence: CASSDRGRNSPLHF. CDR3 in DNA: TGTGCCAGCAGTGACAGGGGGAGGAATTCACCCCTCCACTTT.

This clonotype was detected ten times or more. This chain links TRBV20-1 with TRBJ2-1; 7 nucleotides align to TRBD2. The CDR3 runs to 15 residues. Germline lookup yields CDR1 DFQATT and CDR2 SNEGSKA (reference sequence). V dropped 0 bases and J dropped 7; count of bases not matched to a gene: 9. CDR3 amino acids: CSARDLGLAVNEQFF. CDR3 sequence (DNA): TGCAGTGCTAGAGATCTCGGCCTAGCGGTAAATGAGCAGTTCTTC.

This clonotype was detected ten times or more. This sequence joins TRBV15 and TRBJ2-2; D ambiguous. Trimming cost V 1 base and J 4 bases, with 10 bases left between them. This CDR3 comprises 15 residues. Germline assignment: CDR1 LNHNV and CDR2 YYDKDF (reference sequence). CDR3 sequence: CATSRGRASTGELFF. CDR3 DNA: TGTGCCACCAGCAGAGGCAGAGCGAGCACCGGGGAGCTGTTTTTT. Full variable domain (rest looked up from reference TRBV15 and TRBJ2-2): DAMVIQNPRYQVTQFGKPVTLSCSQTLNHNVMYWYQQKSSQAPKLLFHYYDKDFNNEADTPDNFQSRRPNTSFCFLDIRSPGLGDTAMYLCATSRGRASTGELFFGEGSRLTVL.

In the case of this clonotype: Germline is not matched at one junction end, which may reflect a read error. This rearrangement joins TRBV20-1 to TRBJ2-7, with TRBD1 matching over 8 bases. The germline V gene encodes CDR1 DFQATT and CDR2 SNEGSKA (reference sequence). This CDR3 is 10 amino acids long. DNA of the CDR3: TGCAGGGCTGACAGGGGCCCCCTTGGCTTC. This translates into CRADRGPLGF.

Ten or more counts support this clonotype. The chain couples TRBV20-1 to TRBJ2-1; D remains ambiguous. CDR1 DFQATT and CDR2 SNEGSKA come from the germline V gene (reference sequence). Trimming stripped 3 bases from V and 8 bases from J, with 17 bases between. The CDR3 has 14 amino acids. The CDR3 here is CSASSELGRHEQFF. In DNA, the CDR3 is TGCAGTGCTAGCTCCGAACTTGGTCGGCATGAGCAGTTCTTC.

On this clonotype itself: Possible read error: a much larger clone is one base away. The rearrangement uses TRBV2 and TRBJ2-3; 7 bases fit TRBD2. Germline-derived CDR1 and CDR2 are SNHLY and FYNNEI. This CDR3 has 19 residues. CDR3 sequence reads: CTSSLFGVMASGNTDTQYF. The CDR3 DNA is TGTACCAGCAGTTTATTTGGGGTCATGGCTAGCGGAAACACAGATACGCAGTATTTT.

This clonotype was observed many times. This chain uses TRBV3-1 with TRBJ2-7, with D uncertain. The CDR3 is 14 amino acids. Looked up from germline, CDR1 is LGHDT and CDR2 is YNNKEL (reference sequence). Trimming removed 0 bases at V and 0 bases at J, with 6 bases between. CDR3 in DNA: TGTGCCAGCAGCCAAGAAGTGGACTCCTACGAGCAGTACTTC. Its translation is CASSQEVDSYEQYF.

This clonotype was picked up many times. The chain employs TRBV28 and TRBJ2-3; D possibly matches TRBD1 or TRBD2 (5 bases each). Germline V CDR1 and CDR2: MDHEN, SYDVKM. Between the trimmed V and J ends, which lost 7 bases and 1 base, there was a span of 12 bases. CDR3 size: 14 residues. The CDR3 region has the DNA TGTGCCAGCAATGGGGGAGCAGGCACAGATACGCAGTATTTT. It specifies CASNGGAGTDTQYF.

This chain's CDR3 is CASGSSYEQYF. The CDR3 region has the DNA TGTGCCAGCGGAAGCTCCTACGAGCAGTACTTC. V gene TRBV3-1 combines with J gene TRBJ2-7; D is unresolved. CDR3 size: 11 residues. Germline CDR1 and CDR2: LGHDT and YNNKEL (reference sequence). The V gene lost 8 bases and the J gene lost 0 bases, with 5 bases spanning the gap.

This clonotype was recorded at least ten times. The gene calls are TRBV12-3 or TRBV12-4 and TRBJ2-5; D ambiguous. V gave up 6 bases and J gave up 2 bases, with 13 bases separating them. This CDR3 has 14 amino acids. The CDR3 DNA reads TGTGCCAGCAGCTCCCGACTGGTACAAGAGACCCAGTACTTC. This codes for CASSSRLVQETQYF.

This chain uses TRBV5-8 with TRBJ1-2; 9 nucleotides match TRBD1. This CDR3 is 15 amino acids long. Unmatched junction bases numbered 6, after V lost 2 bases and J lost 4 bases. The germline V gene has CDR1 SGHTS and CDR2 YDEGEE. The CDR3 DNA reads as TGTGCCAGCAGCTTATCCGGGACAGGGATCTATGGCTACACCTTC. It translates to CASSLSGTGIYGYTF.

This clonotype was seen repeatedly, ten times or more. The V call is TRBV6-5, the J call TRBJ1-1, with a weak D call TRBD1 (6 bases). The ends were cut back, 8 bases at V and 1 base at J, with 14 bases in the middle. The CDR3 spans 14 residues. CDR1 and CDR2 (germline): MNHEY, SVGAGI. The DNA of the CDR3 is TGTGCCAGCGGATTACAGGGAACGAACACTGAAGCTTTCTTT. Translating it yields CASGLQGTNTEAFF.

The chain couples TRBV6-5 to TRBJ2-1, with TRBD2 identical over 10 bases. Trimming cost V 6 bases and J 2 bases; bases outside gene matches: 7. Per the germline V gene, CDR1 is MNHEY and CDR2 is SVGAGI. This CDR3 is built from 16 residues. The CDR3 DNA reads TGTGCCAGCAGATCTAGCGGGAGTGGGCCCTACAATGAGCAGTTCTTC. This encodes CASRSSGSGPYNEQFF.

This clonotype was seen at least ten times. This rearrangement joins TRBV5-1 to TRBJ2-1, with 9 positions matching TRBD2. The CDR3 contains 16 residues. Germline values: CDR1 SGHRS, CDR2 YFSETQ. Germline trimming cut 0 bases from V and 5 bases from J; bases unmatched to any gene: 6. CDR3 loop: CASSLEAGGVHNEQFF. The CDR3 DNA sequence: TGCGCCAGCAGCTTGGAGGCGGGAGGGGTCCACAATGAGCAGTTCTTC.

This clonotype was recorded many times. The chain employs TRBV5-1 and TRBJ2-1, with no clear D. V lost 0 bases to trimming and J lost 0 bases, with 10 bases between them. The V gene's germline CDR1 is SGHRS and CDR2 YFSETQ. The CDR3 is 16 residues long. Written as DNA, the CDR3 is TGCGCCAGCAGCTTGGCCCCCGCAAGCTCCTACAATGAGCAGTTCTTC. Amino acid sequence: CASSLAPASSYNEQFF.